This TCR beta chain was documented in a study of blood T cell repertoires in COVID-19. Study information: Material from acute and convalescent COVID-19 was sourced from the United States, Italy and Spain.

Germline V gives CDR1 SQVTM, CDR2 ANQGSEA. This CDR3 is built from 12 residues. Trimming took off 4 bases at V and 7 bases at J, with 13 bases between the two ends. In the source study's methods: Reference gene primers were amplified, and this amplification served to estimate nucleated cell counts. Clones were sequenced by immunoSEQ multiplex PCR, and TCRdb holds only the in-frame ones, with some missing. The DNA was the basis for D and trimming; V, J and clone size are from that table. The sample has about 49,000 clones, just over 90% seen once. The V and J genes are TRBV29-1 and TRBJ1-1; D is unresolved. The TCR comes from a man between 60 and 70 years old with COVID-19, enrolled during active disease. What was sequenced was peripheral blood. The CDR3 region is CSVAREGSEAFF. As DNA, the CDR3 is TGCAGCGTTGCTAGAGAGGGCAGTGAAGCTTTCTTT.